Below, 22 T cell receptor beta chains from the same sample are listed, as sequenced in a study of blood T cell repertoires in COVID-19. The data were produced by immunoSEQ multiplex PCR, yet TCRdb's version contains in-frame clones alone and is incomplete. Among 84,000 or so clones listed, around three quarters were seen once. The sequencing input was peripheral blood. These receptors were obtained from a woman over 75 with acute or convalescent COVID-19.

J is TRBJ2-2 and V is TRBV6-5; D is possibly TRBD1 (6 bases). V lost 0 bases and J lost 5, with 13 bases in between. Germline CDR1 is MNHEY and CDR2 is SVGAGI. This CDR3 has 16 amino acids. The CDR3 sequence is CASSYSMGARTGELFF. CDR3 in DNA: TGTGCCAGCAGTTACTCCATGGGGGCGCGGACCGGGGAGCTGTTTTTT.

V is TRBV30 and J is TRBJ1-1, with TRBD1 identical over 8 bases. After removal of 5 bases from V and 4 bases from J, the junction contained 6 bases not matched to a gene. The CDR3 runs 13 residues. The V gene's germline CDR1 is GTSNPN and CDR2 SVGIG (reference sequence). The CDR3 here is CAWDRGRGTEAFF. The CDR3 region has the DNA TGTGCCTGGGACAGGGGTCGGGGCACTGAAGCTTTCTTT.

The chain recombines TRBV7-9 with TRBJ2-3, with 11 bases that match TRBD2. Germline lookup yields CDR1 SEHNR and CDR2 FQNEAQ (reference sequence). V lost 4 bases and J lost 4; bases outside the gene matches: 10. The CDR3 runs 17 residues. CDR3 region: CASSSQISSGGPDTQYF. The CDR3, as DNA: TGTGCCAGCAGCTCACAAATTTCTAGCGGGGGGCCAGATACGCAGTATTTT.

The chain has TRBV18 and TRBJ1-2, with TRBD1 matching 10 bases. The trim removed 3 bases at V and 7 bases at J, leaving 8 bases unmatched. Germline V gene lookup returns CDR1 KGHSH and CDR2 LQKENI. This CDR3 is 15 amino acids long. CDR3 sequence (DNA): TGTGCCAGCTCACCCTCTCCTGACAGGGGGCTTGGCTACACCTTC. Encoded protein: CASSPSPDRGLGYTF.

The table lists this clone with a few counts. This chain connects TRBV6-7 to TRBJ2-7; D is perhaps TRBD2 (6 bases). TRBV6-7 is flagged as an ORF with uncertain function. V was shortened by 0 bases and J by 9 bases, with 24 bases between the two germline ends. The CDR3 consists of 17 residues. CDR3 region: CASSYSNTSPLVFGQYF. For the CDR3, the DNA is TGTGCCAGCAGTTACTCGAATACTAGCCCCTTAGTGTTTGGGCAGTACTTC.

The chain links TRBV7-6 to TRBJ1-1; 8 positions match TRBD1. CDR1 and CDR2 from the germline V gene are SGHVS and FNYEAQ. Trimming removed 5 bases from V and 4 bases from J; junction bases left unmatched: 12. The CDR3 is made up of 16 amino acids. In nucleotides, the CDR3 is TGTGCCAGCAGCCGTTCCTCAGGGGGCCTAGTCACTGAAGCTTTCTTT. It translates to CASSRSSGGLVTEAFF. The full variable domain, with the rest looked up from reference TRBV7-6 and TRBJ1-1, is GAGVSQSPRYKVTKRGQDVALRCDPISGHVSLYWYRQALGQGPEFLTYFNYEAQQDKSGLPNDRFSAERPEGSISTLTIQRTEQRDSAMYRCASSRSSGGLVTEAFFGQGTRLTVV.

V gene TRBV7-2 combines with J gene TRBJ2-3; 8 positions match TRBD2. CDR1 SGHTA and CDR2 FQGNSA come from the germline V gene. J lost 6 bases, V lost 2 bases, and 7 bases had no gene match. The CDR3 totals 15 residues. The CDR3 DNA reads as TGTGCCAGCAGCTTACAAGCGGGAGCCGTGGATACGCAGTATTTT. Translating it yields CASSLQAGAVDTQYF.

As for this clone: Other nucleotide sequences from this sample produce the same CDR3. The genes are TRBV18 and TRBJ2-5; D is unresolved. The CDR3 length is 13 residues. Germline V gives CDR1 KGHSH, CDR2 LQKENI. The V end was cut by 0 bases, the J end by 4 bases, with 6 bases between. CDR3 nucleotides: TGTGCCAGCTCACCACCGTTCCTAGAGACCCAGTACTTC. Amino acids: CASSPPFLETQYF.

This CDR3 is CASSFGGQRRGEQYF. CDR3 in DNA: TGTGCCAGCAGTTTTGGGGGACAGCGGAGGGGCGAGCAGTACTTC. The rearrangement links TRBV2 to TRBJ2-7; tentative D call: TRBD1 (7 bases). With 5 bases removed from V and 6 bases from J, the gap between germline ends came to 20 bases. This CDR3 has 15 residues. Germline V lookup: CDR1 SNHLY, CDR2 FYNNEI.

The chain uses TRBV6-1 and TRBJ2-6, with D possibly TRBD1 on 5 matching bases. V shed 3 bases and J shed 1 base, with 13 bases lying between them. CDR1 and CDR2 from the germline V gene are MNHNS and SASEGT. The CDR3 loop spans 17 amino acids. CDR3 DNA: TGTGCCAGCAGTGAGGTTTGGGCAGGGTCTGGGGCCAACGTCCTGACTTTC. Translating it yields CASSEVWAGSGANVLTF.

This chain joins TRBV5-4 and TRBJ2-7; D unclear. CDR1 SGHNT and CDR2 YYREEE come from the germline V gene (reference sequence). The CDR3 loop spans 13 amino acids. The V gene lost 0 bases and the J gene lost 3 bases, with 7 bases spanning the gap. CDR3 sequence (DNA): TGTGCCAGCAGCTTGGACAGCCTCTACGAGCAGTACTTC. Its protein is CASSLDSLYEQYF.

The rearrangement uses TRBV19 and TRBJ1-5; TRBD1 aligns across 7 bases. Trimming took 5 bases from V and 4 from J; bases not matched to a gene: 11. The CDR3 is made up of 16 amino acids. CDR1 and CDR2 from the germline V gene are LNHDA and SQIVND (reference sequence). The CDR3 reads CASSFRLGQVNQPQHF. The CDR3 nucleotides read TGTGCCAGTAGTTTCAGGTTAGGACAGGTAAATCAGCCCCAGCATTTT.

V is TRBV4-2 and J is TRBJ2-1; the match to TRBD2 covers 9 bases. The CDR3 extends over 15 amino acids. Germline CDR1 is LGHNA and CDR2 is YNFKEQ. V trimming: 4 bases; J trimming: 6 bases; junction bases outside the gene matches: 7. CDR3 amino acids: CASSRRLAEGNEQFF. CDR3 nucleotide sequence: TGTGCCAGCAGCCGACGACTAGCGGAGGGCAATGAGCAGTTCTTC.

The V call is TRBV11-3, the J call TRBJ2-5, with D maybe TRBD2 (6 bases). CDR3 size: 16 residues. Germline CDR1 and CDR2: SGHNT and YENEEA. The V gene lost 3 bases and the J gene lost 2 bases, with 16 bases spanning the gap. Written as DNA, the CDR3 is TGTGCCAGCAGCTTGAGCCCGGGAGTCGGGCAAGAGACCCAGTACTTC. Its protein product is CASSLSPGVGQETQYF.

The chain employs TRBV5-4 and TRBJ2-7, with 10 bases lining up with TRBD1. Germline CDR1 is SGHNT and CDR2 is YYREEE (reference sequence). Germline trimming cut 0 bases from V and 6 bases from J; bases unmatched to any gene: 3. This CDR3 is 14 amino acids long. CDR3 sequence reads: CASSLGQGAVEQYF. The CDR3 bases are TGTGCCAGCAGCTTGGGACAGGGGGCGGTCGAGCAGTACTTC.

This clone was recorded once. The chain has TRBV4-1 and TRBJ2-1; TRBD2 aligns across 11 bases. The ends lost 0 bases at V and 7 bases at J; junction bases unmatched: 8. The germline CDR1 and CDR2 sequences are MGHRA and YSYEKL. The CDR3 is 17 amino acids. The DNA of the CDR3 is TGCGCCAGCAGCCAAGAGTCTCTAGCGGGGGGCTGGAATGAGCAGTTCTTC. Encoded protein: CASSQESLAGGWNEQFF.

V gene TRBV11-2 combines with J gene TRBJ1-2; TRBD1 is a possible D gene (5 bases). V was pared by 5 bases and J by 8 bases, with 15 bases between. The CDR3 sequence is 13 residues long. The germline CDR1 and CDR2 sequences are SGHAT and FQNNGV. CDR3 region: CASSRITGDGYTF. The CDR3 nucleotides are TGTGCCAGCAGCCGGATAACAGGTGACGGCTACACCTTC.

This clone has only a few counts. V usage is TRBV7-8 and J usage is TRBJ2-7, with 9 bases fitting TRBD1. With V trimmed by 1 base and J by 1 base, 5 bases remained unmatched. The CDR3 has 16 amino acids. Germline V gene sequence: CDR1 SGHVS, CDR2 FQNEAQ. The CDR3 DNA follows: TGTGCCAGCAGCTTAGTCTTCGGGACAGGGTCCTACGAGCAGTACTTC. The encoded protein is CASSLVFGTGSYEQYF.

This clone showed up just once. This chain joins TRBV5-4 and TRBJ2-1; TRBD2 matches 9 bases. CDR1 and CDR2 from the germline V gene are SGHNT and YYREEE (reference sequence). With 0 bases clipped from V and 4 bases from J, the junction kept 5 bases outside the gene matches. The CDR3 length is 16 residues. CDR3 sequence: CASSLGGTSQYNEQFF. CDR3 bases: TGTGCCAGCAGCTTGGGTGGGACTAGCCAATACAATGAGCAGTTCTTC.

V is TRBV7-2 and J is TRBJ1-6; D might be TRBD1 (6 bases). Trimming pared 1 base from V and 7 bases from J, leaving 14 bases between. This CDR3 is 16 amino acids long. Germline assignment: CDR1 SGHTA and CDR2 FQGNSA. The CDR3, as DNA: TGTGCCAGCAGCTTAGACGGGGGGCGGACCAATTCACCCCTCCACTTT. Residues: CASSLDGGRTNSPLHF.

The chain is built from TRBV5-8 and TRBJ1-1, with 12 nucleotides matching TRBD1. From germline, CDR1 is SGHTS and CDR2 YDEGEE. V shed 0 bases and J 1 base; nucleotides not matched to a gene: 4. The CDR3 extends over 17 amino acids. Here the CDR3 DNA reads TGTGCCAGCAGCTTGGCCGGGACAGGGGGCCCGAACACTGAAGCTTTCTTT. It specifies CASSLAGTGGPNTEAFF.

The rearrangement links TRBV2 to TRBJ2-1; TRBD2 matches 11 bases. V was clipped by 6 bases and J by 6 bases; unmatched bases: 7. There are 15 residues in the CDR3. Germline V CDR1 and CDR2: SNHLY, FYNNEI. In DNA, the CDR3 is TGTGCCAGCAGAGTCCTAGCGGGGGGTATCAATGAGCAGTTCTTC. Its translation: CASRVLAGGINEQFF.